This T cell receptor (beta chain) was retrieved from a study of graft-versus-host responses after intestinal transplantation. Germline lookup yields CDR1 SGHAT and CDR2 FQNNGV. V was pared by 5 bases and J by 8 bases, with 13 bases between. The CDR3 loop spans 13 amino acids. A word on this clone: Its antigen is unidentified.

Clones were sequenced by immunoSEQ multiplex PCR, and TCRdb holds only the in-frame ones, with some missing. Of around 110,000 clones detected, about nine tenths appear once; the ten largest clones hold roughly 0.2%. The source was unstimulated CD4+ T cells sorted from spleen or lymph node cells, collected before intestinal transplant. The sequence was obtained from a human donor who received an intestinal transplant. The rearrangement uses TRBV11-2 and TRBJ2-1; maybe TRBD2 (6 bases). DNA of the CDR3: TGTGCCAGCAGCCCCGGGGGACTTTATGAGCAGTTCTTC. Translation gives CASSPGGLYEQFF.